The T cell receptor (beta chain) under discussion was sequenced for a study of T-cell memory formation after mild COVID-19. Notes on the study in general: Contracting CD4+ clones lay largely in CM and EM, with CD8+ ones residing in EMRA. Among clones peaking at day 37 in the second wave, SARS-CoV-2 specificity remained unconfirmed. Later expanders leaned CD4+, whereas day 15 to 85 contracting clones were balanced CD4/CD8.

Of note for this clonotype: The antigen remains undetermined.

TCRdb reprocessed the 5' RACE reads via MiXCR and lists one record per CDR3 protein. The data show hundreds of thousands of distinct CDR3 sequences, with about 15% seen just once and approximately 20% held by the top ten. The V gene end was trimmed by 3 bases and the J gene end by 6 bases; junction bases not matched to a gene: 6. CDR1 is KGHSH and CDR2 is LQKENI in the germline V gene. The CDR3 is 14 residues long. The specimen sequenced was PBMCs or a T cell subset sorted from them (not recorded which). The J gene is TRBJ1-2, the V gene TRBV18; 8 bases agree with TRBD1. The TCR comes from a man between 18 and 35 years old who had mild COVID-19 (a few samples of this study predate the infection). Cell type and time point are not known. The CDR3: CASSPFSDRDGYTF. The DNA of the CDR3 is TGTGCCAGCTCACCGTTTTCGGACAGGGATGGCTACACCTTC.